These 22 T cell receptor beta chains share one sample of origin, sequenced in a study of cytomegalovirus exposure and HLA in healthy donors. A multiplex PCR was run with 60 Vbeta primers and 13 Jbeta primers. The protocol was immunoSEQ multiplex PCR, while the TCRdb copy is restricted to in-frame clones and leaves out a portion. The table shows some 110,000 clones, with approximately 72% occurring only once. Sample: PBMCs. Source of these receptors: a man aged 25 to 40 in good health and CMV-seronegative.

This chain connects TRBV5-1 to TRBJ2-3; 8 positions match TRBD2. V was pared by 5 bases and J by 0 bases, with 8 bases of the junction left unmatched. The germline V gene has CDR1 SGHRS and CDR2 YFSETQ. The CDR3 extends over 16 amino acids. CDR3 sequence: CASRPPERESTDTQYF. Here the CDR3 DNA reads TGCGCCAGCAGACCCCCAGAGCGGGAGAGCACAGATACGCAGTATTTT.

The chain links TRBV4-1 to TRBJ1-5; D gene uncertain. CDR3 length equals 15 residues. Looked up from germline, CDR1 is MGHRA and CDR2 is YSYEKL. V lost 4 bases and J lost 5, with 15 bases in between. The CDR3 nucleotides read TGCGCCAGCAGCCCCGCCCCCGCCGAGGATCAGCCCCAGCATTTT. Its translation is CASSPAPAEDQPQHF.

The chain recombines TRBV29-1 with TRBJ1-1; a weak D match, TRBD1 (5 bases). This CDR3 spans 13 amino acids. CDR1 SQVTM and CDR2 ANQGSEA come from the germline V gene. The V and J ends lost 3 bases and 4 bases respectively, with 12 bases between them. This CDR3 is CSVELGLGTEAFF. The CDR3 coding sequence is TGCAGCGTTGAGTTGGGGCTTGGCACTGAAGCTTTCTTT.

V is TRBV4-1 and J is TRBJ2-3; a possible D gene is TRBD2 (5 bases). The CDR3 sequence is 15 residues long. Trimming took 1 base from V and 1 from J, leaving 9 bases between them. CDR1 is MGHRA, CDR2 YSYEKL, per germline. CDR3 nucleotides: TGCGCCAGCAGCCAAGGCACCGGGGGCACAGATACGCAGTATTTT. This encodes CASSQGTGGTDTQYF.

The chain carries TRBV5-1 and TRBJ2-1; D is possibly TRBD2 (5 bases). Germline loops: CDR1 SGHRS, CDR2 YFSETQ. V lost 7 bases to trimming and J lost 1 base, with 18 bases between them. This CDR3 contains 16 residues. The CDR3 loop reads CASLGPGGESYNEQFF. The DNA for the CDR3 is TGCGCCAGCTTGGGCCCTGGAGGCGAGTCCTACAATGAGCAGTTCTTC.

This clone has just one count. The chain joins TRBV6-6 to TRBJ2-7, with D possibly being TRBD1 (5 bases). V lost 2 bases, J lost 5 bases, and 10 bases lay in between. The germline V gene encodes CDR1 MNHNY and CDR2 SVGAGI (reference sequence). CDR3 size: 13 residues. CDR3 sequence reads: CASSYMGQNEQYF. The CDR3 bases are TGTGCCAGCAGTTACATGGGGCAAAACGAGCAGTACTTC.

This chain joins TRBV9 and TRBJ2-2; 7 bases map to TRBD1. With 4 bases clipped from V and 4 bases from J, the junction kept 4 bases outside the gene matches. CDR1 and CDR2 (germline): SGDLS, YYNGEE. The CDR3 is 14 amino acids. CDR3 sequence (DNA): TGTGCCAGCAGCATTGGGACAGTCACCGGGGAGCTGTTTTTT. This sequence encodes CASSIGTVTGELFF.

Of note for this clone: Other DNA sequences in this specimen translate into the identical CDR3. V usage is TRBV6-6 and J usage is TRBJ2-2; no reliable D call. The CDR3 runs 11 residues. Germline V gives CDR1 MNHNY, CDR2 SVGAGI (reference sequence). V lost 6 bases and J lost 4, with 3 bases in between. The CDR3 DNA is TGTGCCAGCAGCCTCACCGGGGAGCTGTTTTTT. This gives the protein CASSLTGELFF.

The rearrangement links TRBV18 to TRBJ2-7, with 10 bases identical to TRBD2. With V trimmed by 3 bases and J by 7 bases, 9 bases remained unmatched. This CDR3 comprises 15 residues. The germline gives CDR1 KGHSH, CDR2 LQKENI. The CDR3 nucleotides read TGTGCCAGCTCACCGGAGCTAGCGGGAGCGGGGGAGCAGTACTTC. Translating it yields CASSPELAGAGEQYF.

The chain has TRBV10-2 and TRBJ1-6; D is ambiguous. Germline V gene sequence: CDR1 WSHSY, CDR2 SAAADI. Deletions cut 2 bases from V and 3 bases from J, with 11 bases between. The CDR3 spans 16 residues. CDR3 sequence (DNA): TGCGCCAGCAGTGAGGCCTCACTTGGCTATAATTCACCCCTCCACTTT. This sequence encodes CASSEASLGYNSPLHF.

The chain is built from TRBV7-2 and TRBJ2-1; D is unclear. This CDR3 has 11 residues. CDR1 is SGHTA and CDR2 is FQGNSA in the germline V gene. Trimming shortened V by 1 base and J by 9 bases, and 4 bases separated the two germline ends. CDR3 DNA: TGTGCCAGCAGCTTAGTTCTTGAGCAGTTCTTC. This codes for CASSLVLEQFF. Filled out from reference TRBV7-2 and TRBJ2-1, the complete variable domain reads GAGVSQSPSNKVTEKGKDVELRCDPISGHTALYWYRQSLGQGLEFLIYFQGNSAPDKSGLPSDRFSAERTGGSVSTLTIQRTQQEDSAVYLCASSLVLEQFFGPGTRLTVL.

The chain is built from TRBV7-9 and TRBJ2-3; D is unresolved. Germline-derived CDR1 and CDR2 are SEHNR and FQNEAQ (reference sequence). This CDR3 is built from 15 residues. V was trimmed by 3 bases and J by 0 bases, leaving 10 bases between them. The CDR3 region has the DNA TGTGCCAGCAGCTTCCAGTCCCCTAGCACAGATACGCAGTATTTT. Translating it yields CASSFQSPSTDTQYF.

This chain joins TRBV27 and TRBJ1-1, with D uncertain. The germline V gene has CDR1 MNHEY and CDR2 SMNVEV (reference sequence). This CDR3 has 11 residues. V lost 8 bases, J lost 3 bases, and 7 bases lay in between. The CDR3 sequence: CASFRDTEAFF. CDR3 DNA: TGTGCCAGCTTCCGGGACACTGAAGCTTTCTTT.

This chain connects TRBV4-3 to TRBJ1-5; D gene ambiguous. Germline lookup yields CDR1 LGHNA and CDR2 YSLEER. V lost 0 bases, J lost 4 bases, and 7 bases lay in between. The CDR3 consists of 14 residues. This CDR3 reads CASSQDSYNQPQHF. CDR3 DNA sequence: TGCGCCAGCAGCCAAGACAGTTATAATCAGCCCCAGCATTTT.

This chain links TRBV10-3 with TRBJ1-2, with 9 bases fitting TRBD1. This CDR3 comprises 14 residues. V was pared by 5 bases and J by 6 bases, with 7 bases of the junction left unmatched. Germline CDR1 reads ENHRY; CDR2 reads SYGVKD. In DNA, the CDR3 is TGTGCCATCAGTTCCGGGACAGGGTTGGATGGCTACACCTTC. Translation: CAISSGTGLDGYTF.

CDR3 loop: CASTISGEGNEQFF. DNA for the CDR3: TGTGCCAGTACGATTTCGGGGGAGGGGAATGAGCAGTTCTTC. The chain joins TRBV6-5 to TRBJ2-1; 7 nucleotides line up with TRBD2. Trimming removed 9 bases from V and 7 bases from J; junction bases left unmatched: 12. The CDR3 consists of 14 residues. Per the germline V gene, CDR1 is MNHEY and CDR2 is SVGAGI.

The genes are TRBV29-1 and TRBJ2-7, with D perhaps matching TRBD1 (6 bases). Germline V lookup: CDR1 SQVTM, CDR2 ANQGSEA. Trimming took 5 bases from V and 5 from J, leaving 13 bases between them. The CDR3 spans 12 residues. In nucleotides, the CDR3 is TGCAGCGTTTCTACAGGGTCCCACGAGCAGTACTTC. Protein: CSVSTGSHEQYF.

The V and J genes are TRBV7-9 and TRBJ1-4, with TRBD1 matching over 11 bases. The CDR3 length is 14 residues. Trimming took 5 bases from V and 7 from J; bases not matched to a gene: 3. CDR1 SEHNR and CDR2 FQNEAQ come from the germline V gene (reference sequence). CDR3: CASSPDRGLEKLFF. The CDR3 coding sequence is TGTGCCAGCAGCCCGGACAGGGGGCTTGAAAAACTGTTTTTT.

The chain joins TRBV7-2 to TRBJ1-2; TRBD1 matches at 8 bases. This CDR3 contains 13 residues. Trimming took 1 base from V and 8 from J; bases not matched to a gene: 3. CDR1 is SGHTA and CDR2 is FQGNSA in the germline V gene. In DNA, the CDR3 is TGTGCCAGCAGCTTAGGTCAGGGGGCCGGCTACACCTTC. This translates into CASSLGQGAGYTF. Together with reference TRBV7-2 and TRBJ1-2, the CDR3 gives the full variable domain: GAGVSQSPSNKVTEKGKDVELRCDPISGHTALYWYRQSLGQGLEFLIYFQGNSAPDKSGLPSDRFSAERTGGSVSTLTIQRTQQEDSAVYLCASSLGQGAGYTFGSGTRLTVV.

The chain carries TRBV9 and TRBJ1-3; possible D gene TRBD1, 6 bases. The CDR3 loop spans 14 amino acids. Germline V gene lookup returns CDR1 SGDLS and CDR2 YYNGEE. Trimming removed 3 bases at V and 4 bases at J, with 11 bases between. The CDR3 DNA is TGTGCCAGCAGCGCCGCAGGGGTGGGAAACACCATATATTTT. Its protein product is CASSAAGVGNTIYF.

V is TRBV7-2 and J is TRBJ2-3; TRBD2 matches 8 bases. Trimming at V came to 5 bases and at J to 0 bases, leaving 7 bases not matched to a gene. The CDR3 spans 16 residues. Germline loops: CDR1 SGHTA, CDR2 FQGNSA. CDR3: CASSPKRGISTDTQYF. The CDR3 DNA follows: TGTGCCAGCAGCCCAAAGCGGGGGATTAGCACAGATACGCAGTATTTT.

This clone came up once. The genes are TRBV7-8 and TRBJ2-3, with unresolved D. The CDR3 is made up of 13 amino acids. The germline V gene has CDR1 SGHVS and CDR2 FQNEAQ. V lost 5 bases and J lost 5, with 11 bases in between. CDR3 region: CASSTRLVDTQYF. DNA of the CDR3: TGTGCCAGCAGCACAAGACTCGTAGATACGCAGTATTTT.